The entry below gives a single T cell receptor beta chain sequence along with its context. The antigen is unknown. Treatment defined: roughly 18 received Ad26.COV2.S at low or high dose, single or two shots; 5 received placebo; per-sample allocation not given. Specimen acquisition occurred on day 63 following the initial vaccine or placebo injection. The vaccine delivered Wuhan-strain SARS-CoV-2 spike through an Ad26 vector. Repertoires were generated with immunoSEQ multiplex PCR, while TCRdb's copy carries only in-frame clones and drops some. The top ten clones hold 1.7% of a sample with approximately 460,000 clones, about nine tenths of them seen once. The sample comes from a study of Ad26.COV2.S vaccination and SARS-CoV-2 variants. Findings and limits, study-wide: Vaccine recipients surpassed placebo recipients in spike-specific TCR breadth.

The germline V gene encodes CDR1 MNHEY and CDR2 SMNVEV (reference sequence). With V trimmed by 6 bases and J by 5 bases, 6 bases remained unmatched. This CDR3 contains 14 residues. The specimen comprised peripheral blood, sampled in a trial of Ad26.COV2.S vaccine versus placebo. The sequence came from a person aged 18-65 years who received the Ad26.COV2.S COVID-19 vaccine or a placebo. The J gene is TRBJ2-5, the V gene TRBV27; 10 bases agree with TRBD2. The DNA of the CDR3 is TGTGCCAGCAGCAGGAAGCGGGAGGGTGAGACCCAGTACTTC. It encodes CASSRKREGETQYF.